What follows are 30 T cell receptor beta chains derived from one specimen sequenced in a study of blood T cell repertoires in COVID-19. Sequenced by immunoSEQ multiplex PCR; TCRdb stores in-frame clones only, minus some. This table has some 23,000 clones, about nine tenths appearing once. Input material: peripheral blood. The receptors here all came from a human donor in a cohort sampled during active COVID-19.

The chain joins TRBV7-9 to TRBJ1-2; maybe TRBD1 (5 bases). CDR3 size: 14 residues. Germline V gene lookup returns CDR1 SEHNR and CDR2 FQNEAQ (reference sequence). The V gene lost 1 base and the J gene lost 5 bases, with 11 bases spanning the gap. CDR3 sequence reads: CASSLETATYGYTF. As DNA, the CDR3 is TGTGCCAGCAGCTTAGAGACAGCAACTTATGGCTACACCTTC.

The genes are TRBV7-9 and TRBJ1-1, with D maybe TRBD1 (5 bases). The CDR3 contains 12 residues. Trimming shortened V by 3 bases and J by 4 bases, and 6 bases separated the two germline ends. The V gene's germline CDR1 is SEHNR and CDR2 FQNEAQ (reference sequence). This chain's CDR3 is CASSFDSTEAFF. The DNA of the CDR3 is TGTGCCAGCAGCTTTGACAGCACTGAAGCTTTCTTT.

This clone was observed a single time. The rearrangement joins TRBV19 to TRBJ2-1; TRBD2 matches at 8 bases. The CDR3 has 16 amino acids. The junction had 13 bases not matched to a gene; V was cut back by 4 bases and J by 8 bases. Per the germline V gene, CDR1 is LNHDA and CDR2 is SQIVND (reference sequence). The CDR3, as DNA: TGTGCCAGTAGTAGACTTGCGGGGAGCGGGGGCGATGAGCAGTTCTTC. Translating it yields CASSRLAGSGGDEQFF.

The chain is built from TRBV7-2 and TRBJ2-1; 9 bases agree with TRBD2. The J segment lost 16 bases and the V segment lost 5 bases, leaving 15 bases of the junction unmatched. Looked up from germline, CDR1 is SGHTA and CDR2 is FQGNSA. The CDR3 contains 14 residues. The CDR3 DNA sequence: TGTGCCAGCAGCCCCCTGGTTGGGCGGGGGGGCCCCTTCTTC. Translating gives CASSPLVGRGGPFF.

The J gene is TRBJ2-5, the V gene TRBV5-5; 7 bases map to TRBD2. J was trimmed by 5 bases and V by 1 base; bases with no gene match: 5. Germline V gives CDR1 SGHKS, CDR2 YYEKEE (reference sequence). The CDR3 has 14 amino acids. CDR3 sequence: CASSLLPAGETQYF. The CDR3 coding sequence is TGTGCCAGCAGCTTGCTCCCAGCGGGGGAGACCCAGTACTTC.

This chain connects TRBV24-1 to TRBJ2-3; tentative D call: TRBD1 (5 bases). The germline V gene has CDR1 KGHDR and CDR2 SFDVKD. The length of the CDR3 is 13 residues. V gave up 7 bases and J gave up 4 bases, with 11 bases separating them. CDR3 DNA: TGTGCCACCAGCTCGGAAGGGGCAGATACGCAGTATTTT. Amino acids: CATSSEGADTQYF.

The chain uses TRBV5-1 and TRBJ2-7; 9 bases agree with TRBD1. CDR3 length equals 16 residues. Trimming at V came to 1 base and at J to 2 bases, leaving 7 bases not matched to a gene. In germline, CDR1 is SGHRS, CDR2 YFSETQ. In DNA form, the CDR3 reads TGCGCCAGCAGCTTGACTCGGGGACAGGGAGCCTACGAGCAGTACTTC. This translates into CASSLTRGQGAYEQYF.

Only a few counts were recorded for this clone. The CDR3 protein is CASSSDAQRTGTDTQYF. Written as DNA, the CDR3 is TGTGCCAGCAGCTCGGATGCCCAAAGAACAGGCACAGATACGCAGTATTTT. The chain uses TRBV7-9 and TRBJ2-3, with D unresolved. Looked up from germline, CDR1 is SEHNR and CDR2 is FQNEAQ (reference sequence). Trimming removed 4 bases at V and 1 base at J, with 18 bases between. The CDR3 has 17 amino acids.

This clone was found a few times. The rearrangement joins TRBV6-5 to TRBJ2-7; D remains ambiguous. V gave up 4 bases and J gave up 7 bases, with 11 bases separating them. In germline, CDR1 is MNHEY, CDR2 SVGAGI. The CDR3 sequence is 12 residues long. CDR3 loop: CASSLLNREQYF. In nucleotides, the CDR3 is TGTGCCAGCAGTTTACTTAACCGGGAGCAGTACTTC.

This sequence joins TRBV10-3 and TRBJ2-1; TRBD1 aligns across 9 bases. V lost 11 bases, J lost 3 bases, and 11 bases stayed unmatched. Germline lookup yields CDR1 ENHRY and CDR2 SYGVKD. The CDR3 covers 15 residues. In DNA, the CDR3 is TGTGCCTCGCTCAAACAGGGGGCAAACTACAATGAGCAGTTCTTC. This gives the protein CASLKQGANYNEQFF.

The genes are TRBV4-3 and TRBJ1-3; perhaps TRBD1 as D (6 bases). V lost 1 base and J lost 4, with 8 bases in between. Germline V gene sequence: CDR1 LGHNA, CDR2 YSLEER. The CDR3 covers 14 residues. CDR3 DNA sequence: TGCGCCAGCAGCCAAGCAGGGGTGGGAAACACCATATATTTT. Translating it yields CASSQAGVGNTIYF.

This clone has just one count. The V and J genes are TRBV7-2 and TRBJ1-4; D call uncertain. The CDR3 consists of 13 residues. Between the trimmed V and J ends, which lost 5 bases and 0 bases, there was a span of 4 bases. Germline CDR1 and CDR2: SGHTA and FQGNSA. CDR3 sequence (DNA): TGTGCCAGCAGCCTAACAACTAATGAAAAACTGTTTTTT. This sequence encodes CASSLTTNEKLFF.

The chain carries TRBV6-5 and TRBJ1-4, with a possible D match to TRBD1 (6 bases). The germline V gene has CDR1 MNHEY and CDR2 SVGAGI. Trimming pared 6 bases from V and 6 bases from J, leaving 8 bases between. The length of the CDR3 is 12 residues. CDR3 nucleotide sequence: TGTGCCAGCAGATCAGGGGATGAAAAACTGTTTTTT. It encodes CASRSGDEKLFF.

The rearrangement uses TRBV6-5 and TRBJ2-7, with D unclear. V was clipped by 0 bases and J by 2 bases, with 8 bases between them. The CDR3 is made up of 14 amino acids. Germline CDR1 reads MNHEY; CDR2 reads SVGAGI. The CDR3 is CASSYSQQPYEQYF. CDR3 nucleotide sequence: TGTGCCAGCAGTTACTCGCAACAGCCCTACGAGCAGTACTTC.

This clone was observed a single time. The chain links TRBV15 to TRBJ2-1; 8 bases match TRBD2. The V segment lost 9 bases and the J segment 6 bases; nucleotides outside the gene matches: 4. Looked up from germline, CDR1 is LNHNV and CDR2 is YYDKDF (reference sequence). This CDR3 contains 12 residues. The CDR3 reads CATRGGLNEQFF. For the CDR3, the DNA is TGTGCCACACGGGGGGGCCTCAATGAGCAGTTCTTC.

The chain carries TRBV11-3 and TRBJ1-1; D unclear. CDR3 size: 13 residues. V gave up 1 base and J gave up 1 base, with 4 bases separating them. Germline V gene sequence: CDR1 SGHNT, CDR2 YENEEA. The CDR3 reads CASSLAGNTEAFF. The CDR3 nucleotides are TGTGCCAGCAGCTTAGCGGGGAACACTGAAGCTTTCTTT.

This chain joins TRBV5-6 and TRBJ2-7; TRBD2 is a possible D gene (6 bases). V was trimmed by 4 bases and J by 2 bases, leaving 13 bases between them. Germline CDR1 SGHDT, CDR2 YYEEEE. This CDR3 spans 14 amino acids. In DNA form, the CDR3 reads TGTGCCAGCAGCGGGTGGGGGGTCGCCTACGAGCAGTACTTC. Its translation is CASSGWGVAYEQYF.

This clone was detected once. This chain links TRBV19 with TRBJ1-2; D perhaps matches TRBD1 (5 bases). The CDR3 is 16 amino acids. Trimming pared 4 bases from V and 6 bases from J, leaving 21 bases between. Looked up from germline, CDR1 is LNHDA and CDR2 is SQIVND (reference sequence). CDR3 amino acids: CASSTSLVRGSHGYTF. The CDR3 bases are TGTGCCAGTAGTACCAGCCTGGTCCGGGGGTCACATGGCTACACCTTC.

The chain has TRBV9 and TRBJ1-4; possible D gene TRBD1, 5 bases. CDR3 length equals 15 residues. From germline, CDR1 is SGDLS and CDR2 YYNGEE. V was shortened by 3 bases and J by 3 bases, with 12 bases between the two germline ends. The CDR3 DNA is TGTGCCAGCAGCGAATGGGGCACAGCTAATGAAAAACTGTTTTTT. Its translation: CASSEWGTANEKLFF.

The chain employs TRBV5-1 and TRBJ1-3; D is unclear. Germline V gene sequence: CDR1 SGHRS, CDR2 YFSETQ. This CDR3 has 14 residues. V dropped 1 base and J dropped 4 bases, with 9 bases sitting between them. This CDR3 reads CASSLRETGNTIYF. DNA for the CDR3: TGCGCCAGCAGCTTGCGGGAAACCGGAAACACCATATATTTT.

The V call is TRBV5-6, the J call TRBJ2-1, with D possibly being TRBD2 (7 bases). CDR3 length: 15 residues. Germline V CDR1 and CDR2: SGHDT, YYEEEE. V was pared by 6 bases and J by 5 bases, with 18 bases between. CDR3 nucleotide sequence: TGTGCCAGCACCCGGACAGCGGGGATCAACAATGAGCAGTTCTTC. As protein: CASTRTAGINNEQFF.

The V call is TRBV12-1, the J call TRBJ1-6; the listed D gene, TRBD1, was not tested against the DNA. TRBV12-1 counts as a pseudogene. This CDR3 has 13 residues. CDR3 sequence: CASSRQGGSPLHF. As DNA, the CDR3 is TGTGCCAGCAGCCGACAGGGAGGTTCACCCCTCCACTTT.

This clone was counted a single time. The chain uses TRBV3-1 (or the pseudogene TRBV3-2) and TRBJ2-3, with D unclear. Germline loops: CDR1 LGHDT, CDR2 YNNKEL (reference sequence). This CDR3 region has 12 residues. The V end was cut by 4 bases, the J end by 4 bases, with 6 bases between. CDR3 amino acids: CASSRVSDTQYF. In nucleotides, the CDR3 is TGTGCCAGCAGCCGAGTGTCAGATACGCAGTATTTT.

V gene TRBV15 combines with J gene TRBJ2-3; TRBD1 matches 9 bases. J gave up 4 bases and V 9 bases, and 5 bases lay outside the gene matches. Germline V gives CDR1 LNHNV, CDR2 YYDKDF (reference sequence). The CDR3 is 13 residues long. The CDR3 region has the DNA TGTGCCACGCGGGACAGGGACGCAGATACGCAGTATTTT. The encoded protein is CATRDRDADTQYF. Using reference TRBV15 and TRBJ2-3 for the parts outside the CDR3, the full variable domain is DAMVIQNPRYQVTQFGKPVTLSCSQTLNHNVMYWYQQKSSQAPKLLFHYYDKDFNNEADTPDNFQSRRPNTSFCFLDIRSPGLGDTAMYLCATRDRDADTQYFGPGTRLTVL.

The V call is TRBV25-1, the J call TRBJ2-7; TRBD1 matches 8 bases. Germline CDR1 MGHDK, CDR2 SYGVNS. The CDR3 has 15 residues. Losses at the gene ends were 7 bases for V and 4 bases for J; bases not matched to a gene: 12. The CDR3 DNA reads TGTGCCAGCATCTCTACCGGGACAGGCTTTTACGAGCAGTACTTC. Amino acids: CASISTGTGFYEQYF.

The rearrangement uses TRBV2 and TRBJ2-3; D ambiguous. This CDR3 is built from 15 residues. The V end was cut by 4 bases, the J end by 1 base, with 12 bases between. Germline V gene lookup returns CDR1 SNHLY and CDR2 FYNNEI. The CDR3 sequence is CASSGSPGGTDTQYF. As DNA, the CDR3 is TGTGCCAGCAGTGGGAGCCCCGGAGGCACAGATACGCAGTATTTT.

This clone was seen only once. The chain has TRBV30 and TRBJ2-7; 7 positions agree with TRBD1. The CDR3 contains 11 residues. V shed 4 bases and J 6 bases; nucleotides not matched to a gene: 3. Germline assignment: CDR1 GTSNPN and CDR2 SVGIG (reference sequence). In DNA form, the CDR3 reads TGTGCCTGGACGACAGGGAGCGAGCAGTACTTC. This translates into CAWTTGSEQYF.

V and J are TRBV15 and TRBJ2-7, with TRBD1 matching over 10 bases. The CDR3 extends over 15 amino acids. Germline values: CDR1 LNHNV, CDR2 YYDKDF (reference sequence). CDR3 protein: CAPYFGDRGVYEQYF. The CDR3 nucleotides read TGTGCTCCCTACTTCGGGGACAGGGGCGTCTACGAGCAGTACTTC.

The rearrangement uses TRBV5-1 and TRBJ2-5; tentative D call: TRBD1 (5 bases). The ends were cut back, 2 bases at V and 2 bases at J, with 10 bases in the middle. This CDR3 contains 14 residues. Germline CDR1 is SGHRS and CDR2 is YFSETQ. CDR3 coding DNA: TGCGCCAGCAGCTTAGGGGCAGGTCAAGAGACCCAGTACTTC. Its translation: CASSLGAGQETQYF.

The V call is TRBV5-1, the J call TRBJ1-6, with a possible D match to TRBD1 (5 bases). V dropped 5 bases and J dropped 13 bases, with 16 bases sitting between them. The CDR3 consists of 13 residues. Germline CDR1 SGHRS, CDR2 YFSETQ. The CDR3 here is CASRPGAGFPLHF. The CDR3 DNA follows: TGCGCCAGCAGGCCGGGCGCAGGGTTCCCCCTCCACTTT.